The 19 T cell receptor beta chains in this list originate from one sample, sequenced in a study of OX40 agonist ivuxolimab in advanced cancers. TCRdb's copy holds only in-frame clones and misses some; the assay was immunoSEQ multiplex PCR. The sample lists approximately 19,000 clones, about 80% occurring once. Sample: CD4+ or CD8+ T cells sorted from blood, taken in a trial of the OX40 agonist ivuxolimab. These TCRs come from an adult with an advanced solid tumor such as melanoma, head and neck, liver or kidney cancer.

The chain carries TRBV19 and TRBJ1-5; TRBD1 agrees at 9 bases. This CDR3 contains 19 residues. With V trimmed by 7 bases and J by 0 bases, 16 bases remained unmatched. Germline V gene data show CDR1 as LNHDA and CDR2 as SQIVND (reference sequence). The CDR3 region has the DNA TGTGCCAGTACCTGGTCGGGACAGGGTAATGCAAATAGCAATCAGCCCCAGCATTTT. Translation gives CASTWSGQGNANSNQPQHF.

This rearrangement joins TRBV27 to TRBJ1-5; D is undetermined. Per the germline V gene, CDR1 is MNHEY and CDR2 is SMNVEV (reference sequence). V shed 2 bases and J shed 0 bases, with 8 bases lying between them. This CDR3 comprises 15 residues. Here the CDR3 DNA reads TGTGCCAGCAGTTTAAACCAGCTTAGCAATCAGCCCCAGCATTTT. Its protein product is CASSLNQLSNQPQHF.

The chain joins TRBV28 to TRBJ2-2; D is possibly TRBD1 (6 bases). Trimming took 6 bases from V and 6 from J, leaving 20 bases between them. CDR1 is MDHEN and CDR2 is SYDVKM in the germline V gene. The CDR3 is made up of 16 amino acids. CDR3 DNA sequence: TGTGCCAGCAGAAAATACAGGGTATCAGGCGCCGGGGAGCTGTTTTTT. Translating it yields CASRKYRVSGAGELFF.

The chain uses TRBV27 and TRBJ2-2; D is perhaps TRBD1 (5 bases). Germline-derived CDR1 and CDR2 are MNHEY and SMNVEV (reference sequence). Trimming removed 4 bases from V and 6 bases from J, with 21 bases in between. The CDR3 has 17 amino acids. The chain's CDR3 is CASSSMQGISGAGELFF. The CDR3 region has the DNA TGTGCCAGCAGTTCCATGCAGGGTATCTCTGGAGCCGGGGAGCTGTTTTTT.

This clone appeared a few times. This sequence joins TRBV7-9 and TRBJ2-1, with TRBD2 matching 14 bases. CDR3 length equals 15 residues. After removal of 4 bases from V and 5 bases from J, the junction contained 1 base not matched to a gene. Germline V CDR1 and CDR2: SEHNR, FQNEAQ (reference sequence). CDR3 region: CASSSTSGRDNEQFF. CDR3 coding DNA: TGTGCCAGCAGCTCGACTAGCGGGAGGGACAATGAGCAGTTCTTC.

The V gene is TRBV11-3, the J gene TRBJ2-1; D possibly corresponds to TRBD2 (5 bases). The CDR3 loop spans 13 amino acids. CDR1 is SGHNT and CDR2 is YENEEA in the germline V gene. Trimming took 9 bases from V and 2 from J, leaving 11 bases between them. CDR3 amino acids: CARTIGAYNEQFF. The CDR3 nucleotides are TGTGCCAGAACTATCGGGGCCTACAATGAGCAGTTCTTC.

This chain uses TRBV29-1 with TRBJ2-1, with 16 bases fitting TRBD2. Germline values: CDR1 SQVTM, CDR2 ANQGSEA. V gave up 7 bases and J gave up 6 bases; unmatched junction bases: 3. The CDR3 contains 14 residues. The CDR3 sequence is CSEGLAGGPNEQFF. CDR3 nucleotide sequence: TGCAGCGAGGGACTAGCGGGGGGGCCCAATGAGCAGTTCTTC.

This clone was seen a handful of times. V gene TRBV7-2 combines with J gene TRBJ2-5; D call uncertain. The CDR3 has 14 residues. Trimming pared 3 bases from V and 2 bases from J, leaving 10 bases between. Germline CDR1 SGHTA, CDR2 FQGNSA. The CDR3 DNA sequence: TGTGCCAGCAGCTTCTCGAACCCGCAAGAGACCCAGTACTTC. Translated, it gives CASSFSNPQETQYF.

Only one count was recorded for this clone. The CDR3, as DNA: TGTGCCATCAGTGAGTCTCGGGGGACGGTCTATGGCTACACCTTC. It specifies CAISESRGTVYGYTF. V is TRBV10-3 and J is TRBJ1-2; possible D gene TRBD1, 5 bases. The CDR3 is 15 residues long. Germline V lookup: CDR1 ENHRY, CDR2 SYGVKD. With 0 bases removed from V and 4 bases from J, the gap between germline ends came to 12 bases.

This clone occurred once. The rearrangement joins TRBV13 to TRBJ2-5, with 13 bases that match TRBD2. The CDR3 is 17 amino acids. The V and J ends lost 5 bases and 4 bases, in that order; junction bases with no gene match: 10. Germline CDR1 PRHDT, CDR2 FYEKMQ (reference sequence). As DNA, the CDR3 is TGTGCCAGCAGCGTTACCGGGACTAGCGGGATGCTAGAGACCCAGTACTTC. It codes for CASSVTGTSGMLETQYF.

The gene calls are TRBV9 and TRBJ2-1; TRBD2 is a possible D gene (7 bases). Germline V lookup: CDR1 SGDLS, CDR2 YYNGEE. V lost 0 bases, J lost 7 bases, and 14 bases lay in between. The CDR3 is 15 residues long. Here the CDR3 reads CASSVGVGGLNEQFF. In nucleotides, the CDR3 is TGTGCCAGCAGCGTAGGGGTCGGGGGGCTGAATGAGCAGTTCTTC.

Sample share makes this clone medium-sized. The chain links TRBV19 to TRBJ1-5, with D perhaps matching TRBD1 (5 bases). V lost 5 bases, J lost 5 bases, and 10 bases lay in between. Germline assignment: CDR1 LNHDA and CDR2 SQIVND (reference sequence). This CDR3 comprises 13 residues. CDR3 DNA: TGTGCCAGTAGTGGTACAGGTCATCAGCCCCAGCATTTT. This gives the protein CASSGTGHQPQHF.

The chain links TRBV19 to TRBJ2-6, with TRBD1 matching over 8 bases. Trimming at V came to 4 bases and at J to 2 bases, leaving 16 bases not matched to a gene. CDR1 is LNHDA and CDR2 is SQIVND in the germline V gene (reference sequence). This CDR3 has 20 residues. CDR3 DNA sequence: TGTGCCAGTAGTACCCCAATTCTTGGACAGGGAGTAACTGGGGCCAACGTCCTGACTTTC. Its protein product is CASSTPILGQGVTGANVLTF.

This clone turned up a few times. This sequence joins TRBV5-8 and TRBJ1-3; the match to TRBD1 covers 8 bases. The V and J ends lost 4 bases and 4 bases, in that order; junction bases with no gene match: 16. CDR1 and CDR2 from the germline V gene are SGHTS and YDEGEE. The CDR3 is 18 residues long. CDR3 loop: CASSGQGARYSYGNTIYF. The CDR3 DNA is TGTGCCAGCAGCGGCCAGGGGGCCCGGTATTCGTACGGAAACACCATATATTTT.

The chain couples TRBV27 to TRBJ2-5, with 14 bases that match TRBD2. The CDR3 is 16 residues long. The germline V gene has CDR1 MNHEY and CDR2 SMNVEV (reference sequence). V lost 3 bases and J lost 2; bases outside the gene matches: 2. The chain's CDR3 is CASSLTSGREQETQYF. CDR3 nucleotide sequence: TGTGCCAGCAGTTTGACTAGCGGGAGGGAACAAGAGACCCAGTACTTC.

This rearrangement joins TRBV13 to TRBJ1-2; 10 bases are shared with TRBD1. The V segment lost 5 bases and the J segment 2 bases; nucleotides outside the gene matches: 5. CDR1 PRHDT and CDR2 FYEKMQ come from the germline V gene (reference sequence). The CDR3 length is 15 residues. DNA of the CDR3: TGTGCCAGCAGCGCGCGGACAGGGGGAAACTATGGCTACACCTTC. Residues: CASSARTGGNYGYTF.

This clone was detected a few times. The chain is built from TRBV7-2 and TRBJ1-4; weak D call: TRBD1 (6 bases). The CDR3 totals 15 residues. In germline, CDR1 is SGHTA, CDR2 FQGNSA. Trimming stripped 5 bases from V and 8 bases from J, with 18 bases between. In nucleotides, the CDR3 is TGTGCCAGCAGCCCGAGGTGGGGGGCGGACGAAAAACTGTTTTTT. This encodes CASSPRWGADEKLFF.

The J gene is TRBJ2-5, the V gene TRBV6-1; 8 nucleotides line up with TRBD2. CDR1 is MNHNS, CDR2 SASEGT, per germline. The V segment lost 2 bases and the J segment 5 bases; nucleotides outside the gene matches: 10. CDR3 length equals 16 residues. The CDR3 DNA sequence: TGTGCCAGCAGTGAAATTGCGGGGGGCGGTAGGGAGACCCAGTACTTC. It encodes CASSEIAGGGRETQYF.

The CDR3 protein is CASSLSGRPKNTNYGYTF. The CDR3 nucleotides are TGTGCCAGCAGTTTATCGGGCAGACCAAAAAACACCAACTATGGCTACACCTTC. The V gene is TRBV27, the J gene TRBJ1-2; D ambiguous. Trimming stripped 0 bases from V and 2 bases from J, with 19 bases between. This CDR3 is built from 18 residues. Germline lookup yields CDR1 MNHEY and CDR2 SMNVEV (reference sequence).